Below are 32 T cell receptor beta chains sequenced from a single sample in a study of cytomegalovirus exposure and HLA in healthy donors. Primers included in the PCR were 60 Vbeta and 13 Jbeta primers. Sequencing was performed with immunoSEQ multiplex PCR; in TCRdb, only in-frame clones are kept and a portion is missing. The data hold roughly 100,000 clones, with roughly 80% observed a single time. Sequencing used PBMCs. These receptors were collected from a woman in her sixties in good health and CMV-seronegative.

CDR3 residues: CASSPELGQQETQYF. DNA for the CDR3: TGTGCCAGCTCACCGGAACTAGGGCAGCAAGAGACCCAGTACTTC. V and J are TRBV18 and TRBJ2-5; tentative D call: TRBD2 (5 bases). CDR1 KGHSH and CDR2 LQKENI come from the germline V gene. Trimming left V 3 bases short and J 2 bases short, with 13 bases between. The CDR3 extends over 15 amino acids.

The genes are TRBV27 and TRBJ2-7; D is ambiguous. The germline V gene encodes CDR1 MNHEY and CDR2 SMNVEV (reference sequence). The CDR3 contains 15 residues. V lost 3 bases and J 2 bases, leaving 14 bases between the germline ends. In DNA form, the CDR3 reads TGTGCCAGCAGTTTGTTACGCTTGGGCGCCTACGAGCAGTACTTC. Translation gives CASSLLRLGAYEQYF.

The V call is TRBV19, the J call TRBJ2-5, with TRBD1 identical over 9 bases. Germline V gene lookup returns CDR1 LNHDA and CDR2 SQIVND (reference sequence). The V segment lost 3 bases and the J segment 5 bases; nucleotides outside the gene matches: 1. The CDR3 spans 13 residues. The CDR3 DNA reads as TGTGCCAGTAGTATCGACAGGGGGGAGACCCAGTACTTC. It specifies CASSIDRGETQYF.

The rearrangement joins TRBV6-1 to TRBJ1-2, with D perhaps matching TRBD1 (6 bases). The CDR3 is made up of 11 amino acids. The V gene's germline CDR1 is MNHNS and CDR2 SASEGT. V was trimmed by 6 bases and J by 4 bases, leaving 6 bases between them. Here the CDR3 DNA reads TGTGCCAGCAGGGACAGCTATGGCTACACCTTC. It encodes CASRDSYGYTF.

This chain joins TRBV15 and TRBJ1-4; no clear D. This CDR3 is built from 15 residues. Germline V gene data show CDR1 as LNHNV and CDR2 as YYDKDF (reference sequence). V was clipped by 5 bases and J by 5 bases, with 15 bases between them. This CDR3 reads CATSETRGPNEKLFF. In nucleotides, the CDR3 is TGTGCCACCAGCGAGACCCGCGGCCCGAATGAAAAACTGTTTTTT.

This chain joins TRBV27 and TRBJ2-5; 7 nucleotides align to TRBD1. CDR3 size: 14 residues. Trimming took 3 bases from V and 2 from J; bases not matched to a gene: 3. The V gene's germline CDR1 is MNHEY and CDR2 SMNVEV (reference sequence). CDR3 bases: TGTGCCAGCAGTTTGGGGGACAGACAAGAGACCCAGTACTTC. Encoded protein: CASSLGDRQETQYF.

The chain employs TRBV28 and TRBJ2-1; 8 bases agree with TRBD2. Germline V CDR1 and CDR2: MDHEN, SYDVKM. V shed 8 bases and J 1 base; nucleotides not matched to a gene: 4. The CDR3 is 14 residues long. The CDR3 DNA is TGTGCCAGCCAGACTAGCGTTTCCTACAATGAGCAGTTCTTC. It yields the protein CASQTSVSYNEQFF.

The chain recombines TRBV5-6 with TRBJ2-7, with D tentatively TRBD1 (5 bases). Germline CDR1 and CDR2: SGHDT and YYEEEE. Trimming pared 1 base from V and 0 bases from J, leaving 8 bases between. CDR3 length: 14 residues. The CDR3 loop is CASSLTGASYEQYF. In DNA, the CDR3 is TGTGCCAGCAGCTTGACAGGTGCCTCCTACGAGCAGTACTTC.

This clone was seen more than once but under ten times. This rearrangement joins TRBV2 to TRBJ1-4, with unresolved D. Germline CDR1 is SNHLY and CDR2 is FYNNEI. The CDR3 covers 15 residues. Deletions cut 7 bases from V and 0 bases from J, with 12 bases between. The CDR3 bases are TGTGCCAGCAAAGTCAGTCCCACAACTAATGAAAAACTGTTTTTT. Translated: CASKVSPTTNEKLFF.

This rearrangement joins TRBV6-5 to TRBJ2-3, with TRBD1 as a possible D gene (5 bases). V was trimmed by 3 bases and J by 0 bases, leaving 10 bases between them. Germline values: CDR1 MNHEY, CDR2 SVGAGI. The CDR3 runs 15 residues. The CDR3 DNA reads TGTGCCAGCAGTTATACAGGCCATAGCACAGATACGCAGTATTTT. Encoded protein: CASSYTGHSTDTQYF.

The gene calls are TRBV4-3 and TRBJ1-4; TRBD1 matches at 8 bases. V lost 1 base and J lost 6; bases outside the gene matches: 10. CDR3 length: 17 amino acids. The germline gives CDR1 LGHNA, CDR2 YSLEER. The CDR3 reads CASSQGRTGFEDEKLFF. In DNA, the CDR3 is TGCGCCAGCAGCCAAGGCCGGACAGGGTTTGAGGATGAAAAACTGTTTTTT.

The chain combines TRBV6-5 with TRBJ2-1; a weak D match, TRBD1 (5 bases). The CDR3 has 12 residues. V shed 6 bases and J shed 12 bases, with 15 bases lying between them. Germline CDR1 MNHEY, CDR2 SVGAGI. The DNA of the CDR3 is TGTGCCAGCAGCTCCGACAGCTTACTGCAGTTCTTC. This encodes CASSSDSLLQFF.

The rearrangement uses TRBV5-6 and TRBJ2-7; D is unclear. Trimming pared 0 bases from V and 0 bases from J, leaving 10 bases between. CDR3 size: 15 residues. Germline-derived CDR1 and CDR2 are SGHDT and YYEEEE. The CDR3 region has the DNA TGTGCCAGCAGCTTGGATTCGGGTTACTCCTACGAGCAGTACTTC. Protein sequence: CASSLDSGYSYEQYF.

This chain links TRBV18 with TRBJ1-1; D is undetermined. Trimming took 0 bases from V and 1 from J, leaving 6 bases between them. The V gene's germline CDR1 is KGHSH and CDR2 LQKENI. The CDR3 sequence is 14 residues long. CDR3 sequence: CASSPPTTNTEAFF. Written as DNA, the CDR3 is TGTGCCAGCTCACCACCCACAACGAACACTGAAGCTTTCTTT.

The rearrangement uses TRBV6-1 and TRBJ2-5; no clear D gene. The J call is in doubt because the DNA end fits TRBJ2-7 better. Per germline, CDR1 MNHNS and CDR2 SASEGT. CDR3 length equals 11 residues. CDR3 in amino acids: CASSEEYEQYF. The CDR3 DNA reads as TGTGCCAGCAGTGAGGAGTACGAGCAGTACTTC.

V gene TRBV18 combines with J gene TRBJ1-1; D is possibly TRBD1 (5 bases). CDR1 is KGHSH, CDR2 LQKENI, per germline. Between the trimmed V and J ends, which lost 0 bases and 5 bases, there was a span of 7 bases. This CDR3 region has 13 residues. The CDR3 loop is CASSPPAGTEAFF. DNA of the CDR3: TGTGCCAGCTCACCACCCGCAGGGACTGAAGCTTTCTTT.

The CDR3 sequence: CASQGGSYEQYF. CDR3 coding DNA: TGTGCCAGTCAGGGTGGGTCCTACGAGCAGTACTTC. The chain has TRBV27 and TRBJ2-7; perhaps TRBD1 as D (5 bases). Trimming took 9 bases from V and 1 from J, leaving 10 bases between them. The CDR3 consists of 12 residues. Germline V CDR1 and CDR2: MNHEY, SMNVEV (reference sequence).

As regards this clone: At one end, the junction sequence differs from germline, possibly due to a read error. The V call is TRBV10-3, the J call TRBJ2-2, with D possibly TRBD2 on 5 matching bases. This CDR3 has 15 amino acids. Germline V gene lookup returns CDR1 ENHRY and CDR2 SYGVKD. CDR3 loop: CAIKGGTTNTGELFF. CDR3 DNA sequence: TGTGCGATCAAAGGAGGAACCACGAACACCGGGGAGCTGTTTTTT.

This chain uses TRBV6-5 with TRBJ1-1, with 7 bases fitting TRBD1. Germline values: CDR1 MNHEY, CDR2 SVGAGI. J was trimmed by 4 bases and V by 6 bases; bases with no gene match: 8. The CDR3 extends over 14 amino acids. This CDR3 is CASRPGQFGTEAFF. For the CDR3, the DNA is TGTGCCAGCAGGCCGGGACAGTTCGGCACTGAAGCTTTCTTT.

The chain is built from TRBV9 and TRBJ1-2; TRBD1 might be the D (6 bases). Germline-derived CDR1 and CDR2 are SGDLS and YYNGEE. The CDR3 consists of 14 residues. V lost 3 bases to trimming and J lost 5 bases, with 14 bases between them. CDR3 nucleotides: TGTGCCAGCAGCGCAGGACAGCAACATTATGGCTACACCTTC. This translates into CASSAGQQHYGYTF.

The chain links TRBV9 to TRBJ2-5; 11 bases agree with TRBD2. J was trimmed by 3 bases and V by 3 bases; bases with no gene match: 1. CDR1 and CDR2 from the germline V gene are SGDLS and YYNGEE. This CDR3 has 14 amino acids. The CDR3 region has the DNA TGTGCCAGCAGCGAGACTAGCGGGAAAGAGACCCAGTACTTC. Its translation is CASSETSGKETQYF.

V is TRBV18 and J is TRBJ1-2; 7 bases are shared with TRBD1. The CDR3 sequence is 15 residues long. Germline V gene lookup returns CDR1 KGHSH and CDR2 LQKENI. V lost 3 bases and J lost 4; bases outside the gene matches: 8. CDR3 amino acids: CASSPMEGQVYGYTF. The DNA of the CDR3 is TGTGCCAGCTCACCGATGGAAGGACAGGTCTATGGCTACACCTTC.

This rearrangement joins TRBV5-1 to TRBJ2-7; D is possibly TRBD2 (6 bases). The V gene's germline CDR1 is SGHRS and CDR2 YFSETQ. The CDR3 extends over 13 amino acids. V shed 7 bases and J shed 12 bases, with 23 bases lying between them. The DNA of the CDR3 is TGCGCCAGCGGACCGCGGGGACCCAGAGGTGCGTACTTC. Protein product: CASGPRGPRGAYF.

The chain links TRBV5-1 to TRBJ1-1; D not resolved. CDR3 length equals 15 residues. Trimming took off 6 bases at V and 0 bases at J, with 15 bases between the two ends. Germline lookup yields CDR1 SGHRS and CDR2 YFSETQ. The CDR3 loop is CASTLGSLLNTEAFF. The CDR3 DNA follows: TGCGCCAGCACCCTTGGGAGTTTATTGAACACTGAAGCTTTCTTT. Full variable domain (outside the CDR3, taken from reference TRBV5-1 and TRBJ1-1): KAGVTQTPRYLIKTRGQQVTLSCSPISGHRSVSWYQQTPGQGLQFLFEYFSETQRNKGNFPGRFSGRQFSNSRSEMNVSTLELGDSALYLCASTLGSLLNTEAFFGQGTRLTVV.

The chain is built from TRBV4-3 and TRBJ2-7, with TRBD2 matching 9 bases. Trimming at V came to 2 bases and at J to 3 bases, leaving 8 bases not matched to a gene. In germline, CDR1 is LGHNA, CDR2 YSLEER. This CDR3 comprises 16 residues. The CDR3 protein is CASSQSSGTSIYEQYF. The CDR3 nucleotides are TGCGCCAGCAGCCAAAGCTCCGGGACTAGCATCTACGAGCAGTACTTC.

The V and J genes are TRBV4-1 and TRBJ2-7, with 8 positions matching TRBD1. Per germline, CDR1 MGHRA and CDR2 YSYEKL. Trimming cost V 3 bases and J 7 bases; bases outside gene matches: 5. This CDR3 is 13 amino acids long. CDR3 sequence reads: CASSHGTGQEQYF. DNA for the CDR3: TGCGCCAGCAGCCACGGGACAGGTCAAGAGCAGTACTTC.

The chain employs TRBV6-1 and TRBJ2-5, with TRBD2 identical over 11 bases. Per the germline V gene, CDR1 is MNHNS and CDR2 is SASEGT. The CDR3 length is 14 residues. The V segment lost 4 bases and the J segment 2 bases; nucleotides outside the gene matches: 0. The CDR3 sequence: CASSGLAGQETQYF. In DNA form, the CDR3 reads TGTGCCAGCAGTGGACTAGCGGGGCAAGAGACCCAGTACTTC.

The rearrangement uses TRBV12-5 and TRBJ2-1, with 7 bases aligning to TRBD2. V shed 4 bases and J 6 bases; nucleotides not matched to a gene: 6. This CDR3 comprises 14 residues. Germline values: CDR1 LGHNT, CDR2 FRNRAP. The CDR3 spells CASGSLLAGNEQFF. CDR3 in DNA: TGTGCTAGTGGTTCCCTATTAGCGGGCAATGAGCAGTTCTTC.

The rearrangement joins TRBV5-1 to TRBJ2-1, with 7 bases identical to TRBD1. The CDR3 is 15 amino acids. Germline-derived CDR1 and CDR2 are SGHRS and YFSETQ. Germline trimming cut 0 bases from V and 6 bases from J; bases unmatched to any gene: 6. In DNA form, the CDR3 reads TGCGCCAGCAGCTTGGGCGTGGGGACAGTCAATGAGCAGTTCTTC. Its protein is CASSLGVGTVNEQFF.

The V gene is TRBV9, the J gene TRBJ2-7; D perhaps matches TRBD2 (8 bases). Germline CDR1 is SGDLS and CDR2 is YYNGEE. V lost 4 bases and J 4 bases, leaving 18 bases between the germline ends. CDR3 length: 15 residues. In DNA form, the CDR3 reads TGTGCCAGCAGCTTTTCGAGCGGGGGACAGTACGAGCAGTACTTC. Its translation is CASSFSSGGQYEQYF.

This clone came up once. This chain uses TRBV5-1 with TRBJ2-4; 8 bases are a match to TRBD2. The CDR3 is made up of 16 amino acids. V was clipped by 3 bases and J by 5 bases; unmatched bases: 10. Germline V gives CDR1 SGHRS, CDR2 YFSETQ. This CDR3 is CASSSGGTARENIQYF. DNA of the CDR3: TGCGCCAGCAGCTCGGGGGGGACCGCTAGGGAAAACATTCAGTACTTC.

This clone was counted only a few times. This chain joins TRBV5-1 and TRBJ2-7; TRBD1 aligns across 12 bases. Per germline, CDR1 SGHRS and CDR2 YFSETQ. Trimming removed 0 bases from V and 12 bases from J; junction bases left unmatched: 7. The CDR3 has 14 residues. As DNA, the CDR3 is TGCGCCAGCAGCTTGGGGGACAGGGGGCAATTGCGGTACTTC. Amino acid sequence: CASSLGDRGQLRYF.